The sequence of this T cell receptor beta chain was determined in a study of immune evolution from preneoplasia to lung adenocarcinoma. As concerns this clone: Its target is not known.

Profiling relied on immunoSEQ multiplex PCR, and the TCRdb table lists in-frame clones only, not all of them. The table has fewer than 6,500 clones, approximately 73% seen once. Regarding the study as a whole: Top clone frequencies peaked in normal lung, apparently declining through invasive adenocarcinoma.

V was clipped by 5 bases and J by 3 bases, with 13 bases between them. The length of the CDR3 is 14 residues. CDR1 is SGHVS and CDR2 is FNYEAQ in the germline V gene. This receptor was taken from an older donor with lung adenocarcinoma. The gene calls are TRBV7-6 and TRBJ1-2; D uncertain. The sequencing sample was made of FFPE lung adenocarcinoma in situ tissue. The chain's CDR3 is CASSPSPVDYGYTF. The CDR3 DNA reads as TGTGCCAGCAGCCCCTCGCCCGTCGACTATGGCTACACCTTC.